The 17 T cell receptor beta chains reported below all come from one sample, sequenced in a study of PD-L1 blockade in urothelial cancer. Time point: peripheral blood 6 weeks after treatment start. The repertoire was sequenced with immunoSEQ multiplex PCR; TCRdb's copy has only in-frame clones and lacks some. Of approximately 91,000 clones in the sample, 75% to 90% are singletons; the top ten hold around 8.1%. The sequencing here drew on PBMCs, taken around atezolizumab (anti-PD-L1) treatment. The receptor source for this set is a man aged 65-85 years with urothelial cancer.

The gene calls are TRBV29-1 and TRBJ2-7; TRBD2 might be the D (5 bases). V lost 6 bases, J lost 5 bases, and 11 bases lay in between. The CDR3 is 11 amino acids. The V gene's germline CDR1 is SQVTM and CDR2 ANQGSEA. CDR3 nucleotide sequence: TGCAGCGTCGGGGTGGGGAACGAGCAGTACTTC. It specifies CSVGVGNEQYF.

This clone has a handful of counts. The V call is TRBV5-1, the J call TRBJ2-3; D not certain. Germline CDR1 is SGHRS and CDR2 is YFSETQ. The V end lost 0 bases, the J end lost 4 bases, and 9 bases lay between the germline ends. The length of the CDR3 is 14 residues. The CDR3 DNA sequence: TGCGCCAGCAGCTTGGGTAACTCCCCAGATACGCAGTATTTT. Its translation is CASSLGNSPDTQYF.

A few counts support this clone. The chain has TRBV11-2 and TRBJ1-1; 8 bases map to TRBD1. The CDR3 contains 14 residues. Germline V gene data show CDR1 as SGHAT and CDR2 as FQNNGV. J was trimmed by 4 bases and V by 5 bases; bases with no gene match: 6. This CDR3 reads CASSPRTGGTEAFF. The CDR3 nucleotides read TGTGCCAGCAGCCCACGCACAGGGGGCACTGAAGCTTTCTTT.

The gene calls are TRBV25-1 and TRBJ1-1; 7 positions match TRBD1. V gave up 4 bases and J gave up 8 bases; unmatched junction bases: 4. The CDR3 covers 12 residues. Per germline, CDR1 MGHDK and CDR2 SYGVNS. The CDR3 sequence: CASSGGTAEAFF. CDR3 nucleotides: TGTGCCAGCAGTGGGGGGACAGCCGAAGCTTTCTTT.

This clone occurred once. This chain connects TRBV11-2 to TRBJ2-5, with 7 nucleotides matching TRBD1. The J call may be wrong; the DNA end is better matched by TRBJ2-7. The CDR3 loop spans 12 amino acids. From germline, CDR1 is SGHAT and CDR2 FQNNGV. CDR3 DNA: TGTGCCAGCTCAAGGGACAGTTACGAGCAGTACTTC. Translation: CASSRDSYEQYF.

This clone was observed a handful of times. The chain couples TRBV19 to TRBJ1-5; D gene uncertain. The CDR3 has 14 residues. V was cut by 3 bases and J by 5 bases, with 11 bases left in between. Germline V lookup: CDR1 LNHDA, CDR2 SQIVND (reference sequence). CDR3 in DNA: TGTGCCAGTAGTATTGGCGTTGGGCATCAGCCCCAGCATTTT. It codes for CASSIGVGHQPQHF.

This sequence joins TRBV27 and TRBJ2-3; D remains unclear. Germline CDR1 MNHEY, CDR2 SMNVEV (reference sequence). V was trimmed by 3 bases and J by 0 bases, leaving 10 bases between them. CDR3 length: 15 amino acids. The CDR3 reads CASSFYGGSTDTQYF. Written as DNA, the CDR3 is TGTGCCAGCAGTTTTTACGGCGGTAGCACAGATACGCAGTATTTT.

This rearrangement joins TRBV5-4 to TRBJ1-3, with 8 positions matching TRBD1. Per germline, CDR1 SGHNT and CDR2 YYREEE (reference sequence). This CDR3 spans 16 amino acids. V shed 4 bases and J 0 bases; nucleotides not matched to a gene: 6. CDR3 residues: CASSRNRGDSGNTIYF. The CDR3 nucleotides read TGTGCCAGCAGCAGGAACAGGGGGGACTCTGGAAACACCATATATTTT.

This chain's CDR3 is CASSLQGGGPYEQYF. The CDR3 DNA reads TGCGCCAGCAGCCTCCAGGGTGGGGGCCCCTACGAGCAGTACTTC. This chain connects TRBV4-1 to TRBJ2-7; D perhaps matches TRBD1 (6 bases). Trimming removed 4 bases at V and 2 bases at J, with 15 bases between. The germline gives CDR1 MGHRA, CDR2 YSYEKL. There are 15 residues in the CDR3.

V gene TRBV14 combines with J gene TRBJ2-3; D might be TRBD1 (5 bases). This CDR3 comprises 14 residues. Germline CDR1 reads SGHDN; CDR2 reads FVKESK. The germline V and J ends were trimmed by 1 base and 3 bases, with 8 bases remaining between them. The CDR3 protein is CASSQGGWTDTQYF. As DNA, the CDR3 is TGTGCCAGCAGCCAAGGGGGCTGGACAGATACGCAGTATTTT.

The gene calls are TRBV28 and TRBJ1-1; weak D call: TRBD1 (6 bases). The CDR3 consists of 14 residues. V shed 5 bases and J shed 4 bases, with 14 bases lying between them. Germline CDR1 and CDR2: MDHEN and SYDVKM. The CDR3 nucleotides read TGTGCCAGCAGTAATGACAGGACCCTCACTGAAGCTTTCTTT. Translating gives CASSNDRTLTEAFF.

The rearrangement links TRBV2 to TRBJ2-1, with 8 bases matching TRBD1. V lost 3 bases and J lost 7; bases outside the gene matches: 5. This CDR3 has 14 amino acids. CDR1 and CDR2 from the germline V gene are SNHLY and FYNNEI. The CDR3 DNA follows: TGTGCCAGCAGTGACAGGGGGCGCGGGAATGAGCAGTTCTTC. As protein: CASSDRGRGNEQFF. Combining the CDR3 with reference TRBV2 and TRBJ2-1 gives the whole variable domain EPEVTQTPSHQVTQMGQEVILRCVPISNHLYFYWYRQILGQKVEFLVSFYNNEISEKSEIFDDQFSVERPDGSNFTLKIRSTKLEDSAMYFCASSDRGRGNEQFFGPGTRLTVL.

V and J are TRBV19 and TRBJ1-1; 9 bases align to TRBD1. The CDR3 covers 18 residues. The V gene end was trimmed by 5 bases and the J gene end by 3 bases; junction bases not matched to a gene: 16. Germline CDR1 and CDR2: LNHDA and SQIVND (reference sequence). The CDR3 region has the DNA TGTGCCAGTAGTCCCCGCCCGGGACAGGGACGGAGGGACACTGAAGCTTTCTTT. It codes for CASSPRPGQGRRDTEAFF.

This chain joins TRBV5-1 and TRBJ2-2, with D perhaps matching TRBD1 (6 bases). The germline CDR1 and CDR2 sequences are SGHRS and YFSETQ. Trimming took off 2 bases at V and 3 bases at J, with 8 bases between the two ends. This CDR3 is built from 14 residues. The CDR3 here is CASSLAGDTGELFF. CDR3 sequence (DNA): TGCGCCAGCAGCTTAGCAGGGGACACCGGGGAGCTGTTTTTT. The entire variable domain, with the rest obtained from reference TRBV5-1 and TRBJ2-2, is as follows: KAGVTQTPRYLIKTRGQQVTLSCSPISGHRSVSWYQQTPGQGLQFLFEYFSETQRNKGNFPGRFSGRQFSNSRSEMNVSTLELGDSALYLCASSLAGDTGELFFGEGSRLTVL.

The chain links TRBV15 to TRBJ1-1; D is possibly TRBD1 (5 bases). The germline V gene has CDR1 LNHNV and CDR2 YYDKDF (reference sequence). V lost 5 bases and J 6 bases, leaving 10 bases between the germline ends. This CDR3 region has 12 residues. The CDR3 sequence is CATSPGWAEAFF. Here the CDR3 DNA reads TGTGCCACCAGCCCAGGGTGGGCTGAAGCTTTCTTT. Looking up the rest from reference TRBV15 and TRBJ1-1 gives the full variable domain: DAMVIQNPRYQVTQFGKPVTLSCSQTLNHNVMYWYQQKSSQAPKLLFHYYDKDFNNEADTPDNFQSRRPNTSFCFLDIRSPGLGDTAMYLCATSPGWAEAFFGQGTRLTVV.

The chain couples TRBV5-1 to TRBJ1-1, with unresolved D. The V end was cut by 0 bases, the J end by 3 bases, with 6 bases between. Looked up from germline, CDR1 is SGHRS and CDR2 is YFSETQ. The CDR3 runs 13 residues. CDR3 amino acids: CASSLGGDTEAFF. CDR3 nucleotides: TGCGCCAGCAGCTTGGGAGGTGACACTGAAGCTTTCTTT.

This clone showed up just once. This CDR3 is CSARRGEYEQYF. CDR3 coding DNA: TGCAGCGCTCGCCGGGGGGAATACGAGCAGTACTTC. The chain carries TRBV29-1 and TRBJ2-7; 7 nucleotides match TRBD2. Unmatched junction bases numbered 7, after V lost 7 bases and J lost 4 bases. This CDR3 has 12 amino acids. Germline V lookup: CDR1 SQVTM, CDR2 ANQGSEA.